Each of the 22 T cell receptor beta chains below was sequenced from the same sample in a study of blood T cell repertoires in COVID-19. Using immunoSEQ multiplex PCR, the repertoire was profiled, and TCRdb retains in-frame clones only, with some absent. The table shows 260,000 or so clones, with roughly 87% occurring only once. Sequencing was performed on peripheral blood. All receptors derive from a human donor in a cohort sampled during active COVID-19.

The chain uses TRBV4-1 and TRBJ2-3; 7 bases align to TRBD1. CDR1 is MGHRA and CDR2 is YSYEKL in the germline V gene. The CDR3 has 15 residues. The V gene end was trimmed by 2 bases and the J gene end by 6 bases; junction bases not matched to a gene: 8. CDR3 sequence: CASSQPDRVRDTQYF. Here the CDR3 DNA reads TGCGCCAGCAGCCAACCCGACAGGGTGAGGGATACGCAGTATTTT.

The rearrangement uses TRBV5-1 and TRBJ1-2; D ambiguous. The length of the CDR3 is 16 residues. Trimming removed 3 bases from V and 7 bases from J, with 22 bases in between. Germline CDR1 and CDR2: SGHRS and YFSETQ. The CDR3 nucleotides are TGCGCCAGCAGCTCTTACACAAATCCAGGATTAGGTGGCTACACCTTC. This encodes CASSSYTNPGLGGYTF.

The V and J genes are TRBV7-9 and TRBJ2-7; D is perhaps TRBD1 (5 bases). Trimming shortened V by 2 bases and J by 0 bases, and 14 bases separated the two germline ends. Germline CDR1 is SEHNR and CDR2 is FQNEAQ (reference sequence). This CDR3 contains 16 residues. The CDR3 coding sequence is TGTGCCAGCAGCTTAATCGGCAGGGAAGTCTCCTACGAGCAGTACTTC. Translated, it gives CASSLIGREVSYEQYF. Full variable domain (remainder filled in from reference TRBV7-9 and TRBJ2-7): DTGVSQNPRHKITKRGQNVTFRCDPISEHNRLYWYRQTLGQGPEFLTYFQNEAQLEKSRLLSDRFSAERPKGSFSTLEIQRTEQGDSAMYLCASSLIGREVSYEQYFGPGTRLTVT.

This clone has just one count. The chain joins TRBV29-1 to TRBJ1-1; 8 bases are a match to TRBD1. The CDR3 contains 12 residues. The ends lost 5 bases at V and 4 bases at J; junction bases unmatched: 3. The germline V gene encodes CDR1 SQVTM and CDR2 ANQGSEA. CDR3 loop: CSVSQGGTEAFF. The DNA of the CDR3 is TGCAGCGTTTCACAGGGGGGCACTGAAGCTTTCTTT.

The V gene is TRBV28, the J gene TRBJ1-1; 7 bases are a match to TRBD1. V gave up 3 bases and J gave up 4 bases; unmatched junction bases: 8. Germline CDR1 reads MDHEN; CDR2 reads SYDVKM. CDR3 length: 15 residues. CDR3 DNA: TGTGCCAGCAGTTTCCCGGGACAGTGGGGCACTGAAGCTTTCTTT. Its protein product is CASSFPGQWGTEAFF. The full variable domain, with the rest looked up from reference TRBV28 and TRBJ1-1, is DVKVTQSSRYLVKRTGEKVFLECVQDMDHENMFWYRQDPGLGLRLIYFSYDVKMKEKGDIPEGYSVSREKKERFSLILESASTNQTSMYLCASSFPGQWGTEAFFGQGTRLTVV.

The chain employs TRBV14 and TRBJ1-1; D ambiguous. CDR3 length equals 15 residues. The germline gives CDR1 SGHDN, CDR2 FVKESK. Deletions cut 3 bases from V and 1 base from J, with 12 bases between. For the CDR3, the DNA is TGTGCCAGCAGCCAGTCTTTCACACCGAACACTGAAGCTTTCTTT. It yields the protein CASSQSFTPNTEAFF.

This clone was recorded a few times. This chain joins TRBV29-1 and TRBJ1-2; 8 bases agree with TRBD1. The CDR3 runs 13 residues. V lost 6 bases to trimming and J lost 4 bases; unmatched junction nucleotides: 7. From germline, CDR1 is SQVTM and CDR2 ANQGSEA. The CDR3 here is CSVPRDRIYGYTF. CDR3 DNA sequence: TGCAGCGTCCCCCGGGACAGGATCTATGGCTACACCTTC. Filled out from reference TRBV29-1 and TRBJ1-2, the complete variable domain reads SAVISQKPSRDICQRGTSLTIQCQVDSQVTMMFWYRQQPGQSLTLIATANQGSEATYESGFVIDKFPISRPNLTFSTLTVSNMSPEDSSIYLCSVPRDRIYGYTFGSGTRLTVV.

The gene calls are TRBV27 and TRBJ2-7; TRBD1 matches at 9 bases. The CDR3 totals 15 residues. The V and J ends lost 2 bases and 5 bases, in that order; junction bases with no gene match: 7. Germline V gene data show CDR1 as MNHEY and CDR2 as SMNVEV (reference sequence). In DNA, the CDR3 is TGTGCCAGCAGTTTAACCGGGACAGGGTTCCACGAGCAGTACTTC. It encodes CASSLTGTGFHEQYF.

The CDR3 DNA reads as TGTGCCAGCAGTTCTCTTTTAGAAGCTTTCTTT. This codes for CASSSLLEAFF. J is TRBJ1-1 and V is TRBV6-5; no definite D call. CDR3 length equals 11 residues. Germline V gives CDR1 MNHEY, CDR2 SVGAGI. V shed 4 bases and J shed 8 bases, with 8 bases lying between them.

The chain employs TRBV19 and TRBJ1-2; 8 bases are a match to TRBD1. Germline V gene lookup returns CDR1 LNHDA and CDR2 SQIVND (reference sequence). This CDR3 is 14 amino acids long. The junction had 2 bases not matched to a gene; V was cut back by 5 bases and J by 0 bases. The CDR3 sequence is CASSSGGSNYGYTF. In DNA form, the CDR3 reads TGTGCCAGTAGTTCAGGGGGCTCTAACTATGGCTACACCTTC. Filled out from reference TRBV19 and TRBJ1-2, the complete variable domain reads DGGITQSPKYLFRKEGQNVTLSCEQNLNHDAMYWYRQDPGQGLRLIYYSQIVNDFQKGDIAEGYSVSREKKESFPLTVTSAQKNPTAFYLCASSSGGSNYGYTFGSGTRLTVV.

The rearrangement uses TRBV19 and TRBJ2-5; tentative D call: TRBD1 (6 bases). The CDR3 runs 15 residues. Trimming removed 3 bases from V and 2 bases from J, with 13 bases in between. CDR1 LNHDA and CDR2 SQIVND come from the germline V gene (reference sequence). The CDR3 DNA sequence: TGTGCCAGTAGTATTGAGGGACACCCACAAGAGACCCAGTACTTC. This sequence encodes CASSIEGHPQETQYF.

V usage is TRBV24-1 and J usage is TRBJ1-6; 7 bases agree with TRBD1. Per the germline V gene, CDR1 is KGHDR and CDR2 is SFDVKD. V was pared by 7 bases and J by 8 bases, with 7 bases of the junction left unmatched. The CDR3 loop spans 14 amino acids. CDR3 amino acids: CATRGNRGDSPLHF. The CDR3 nucleotides read TGTGCCACCAGAGGGAACAGGGGTGATTCACCCCTCCACTTT.

The V and J genes are TRBV6-6 and TRBJ2-7; possible D gene TRBD2, 5 bases. The CDR3 runs 15 residues. Trimming removed 2 bases from V and 3 bases from J, with 14 bases in between. Germline V gene lookup returns CDR1 MNHNY and CDR2 SVGAGI (reference sequence). The CDR3 region has the DNA TGTGCCAGCAGTTACGCTAGCACCGGTGACTACGAGCAGTACTTC. Translating gives CASSYASTGDYEQYF.

The chain has TRBV28 and TRBJ2-6, with a possible D match to TRBD1 (6 bases). CDR1 MDHEN and CDR2 SYDVKM come from the germline V gene. V lost 6 bases and J 2 bases, leaving 14 bases between the germline ends. There are 16 residues in the CDR3. This CDR3 reads CASSNREIAGANVLTF. As DNA, the CDR3 is TGTGCCAGCAGCAACAGGGAAATTGCTGGGGCCAACGTCCTGACTTTC.

In DNA, the CDR3 is TGCGCCAGCAGCTACCGGACTAGCGGACAAGAGACCCAGTACTTC. It codes for CASSYRTSGQETQYF. The chain carries TRBV5-1 and TRBJ2-5; TRBD2 aligns across 10 bases. The V gene's germline CDR1 is SGHRS and CDR2 YFSETQ. V was clipped by 3 bases and J by 2 bases; unmatched bases: 4. The CDR3 has 15 amino acids.

This chain connects TRBV30 to TRBJ2-2, with TRBD2 matching over 7 bases. This CDR3 has 14 residues. The J segment lost 3 bases and the V segment lost 0 bases, leaving 1 base of the junction unmatched. CDR1 GTSNPN and CDR2 SVGIG come from the germline V gene (reference sequence). The CDR3 DNA reads as TGTGCCTGGAGTGTTGGGGGGGACACCGGGGAGCTGTTTTTT. Residues: CAWSVGGDTGELFF.

The chain carries TRBV2 and TRBJ1-1, with no clear D. Germline V lookup: CDR1 SNHLY, CDR2 FYNNEI. The CDR3 has 13 residues. The V end lost 6 bases, the J end lost 0 bases, and 8 bases lay between the germline ends. CDR3 sequence: CASRRELNTEAFF. The CDR3 DNA sequence: TGTGCCAGCAGAAGAGAACTGAACACTGAAGCTTTCTTT.

The rearrangement uses TRBV29-1 and TRBJ2-1; TRBD2 is a possible D gene (5 bases). CDR3 length equals 14 residues. The germline gives CDR1 SQVTM, CDR2 ANQGSEA. V shed 5 bases and J shed 4 bases, with 15 bases lying between them. Written as DNA, the CDR3 is TGCAGCGTTCGGTTCCGGACTTCGTACAATGAGCAGTTCTTC. Amino acids: CSVRFRTSYNEQFF.

The J gene is TRBJ2-5, the V gene TRBV15; 7 bases line up with TRBD2. CDR3 length: 15 amino acids. In germline, CDR1 is LNHNV, CDR2 YYDKDF (reference sequence). V was pared by 4 bases and J by 4 bases, with 9 bases of the junction left unmatched. The CDR3 loop is CATSNFRGRGETQYF. Written as DNA, the CDR3 is TGTGCCACCAGCAATTTTCGCGGGAGAGGAGAGACCCAGTACTTC.

This chain connects TRBV28 to TRBJ2-7; no definite D call. V gave up 2 bases and J gave up 2 bases, with 7 bases separating them. The CDR3 has 13 amino acids. Germline CDR1 MDHEN, CDR2 SYDVKM. This chain's CDR3 is CASSLSSTYEQYF. Here the CDR3 DNA reads TGTGCCAGCAGTTTAAGCTCGACCTACGAGCAGTACTTC.

This clone has a single count. J is TRBJ1-4 and V is TRBV28; 9 positions agree with TRBD1. CDR1 is MDHEN and CDR2 is SYDVKM in the germline V gene. With V trimmed by 3 bases and J by 8 bases, 4 bases remained unmatched. CDR3 size: 14 residues. CDR3 nucleotides: TGTGCCAGCAGTTTGGACAGGGGAAGGGAAAAACTGTTTTTT. It is translated as CASSLDRGREKLFF.

The J gene is TRBJ2-1, the V gene TRBV28; TRBD2 aligns across 12 bases. Germline CDR1 MDHEN, CDR2 SYDVKM. The CDR3 contains 17 residues. Trimming at V came to 5 bases and at J to 7 bases, leaving 12 bases not matched to a gene. CDR3 nucleotides: TGTGCCAGCAGTCCACCTGGACTAGCGGGATGGGTAAATGAGCAGTTCTTC. Its translation is CASSPPGLAGWVNEQFF.